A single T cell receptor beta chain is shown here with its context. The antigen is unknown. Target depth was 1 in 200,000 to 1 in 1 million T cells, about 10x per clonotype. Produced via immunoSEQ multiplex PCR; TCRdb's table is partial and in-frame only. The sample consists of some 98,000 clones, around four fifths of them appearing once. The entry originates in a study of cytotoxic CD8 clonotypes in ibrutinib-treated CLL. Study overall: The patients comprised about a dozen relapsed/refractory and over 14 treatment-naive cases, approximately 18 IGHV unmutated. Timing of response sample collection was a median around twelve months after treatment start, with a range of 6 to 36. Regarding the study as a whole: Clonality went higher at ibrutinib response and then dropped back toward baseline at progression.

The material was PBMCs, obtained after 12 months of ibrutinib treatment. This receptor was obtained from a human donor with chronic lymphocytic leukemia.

CDR3 nucleotide sequence: TGTGCCAGCAGCGTAGGAGCTCGAGGTGACGGGGAGACCCAGTACTTC. Residues: CASSVGARGDGETQYF. The gene calls are TRBV9 and TRBJ2-5; no firm D call. The germline V gene encodes CDR1 SGDLS and CDR2 YYNGEE. The CDR3 extends over 16 amino acids. Trimming took 0 bases from V and 5 from J, leaving 17 bases between them.